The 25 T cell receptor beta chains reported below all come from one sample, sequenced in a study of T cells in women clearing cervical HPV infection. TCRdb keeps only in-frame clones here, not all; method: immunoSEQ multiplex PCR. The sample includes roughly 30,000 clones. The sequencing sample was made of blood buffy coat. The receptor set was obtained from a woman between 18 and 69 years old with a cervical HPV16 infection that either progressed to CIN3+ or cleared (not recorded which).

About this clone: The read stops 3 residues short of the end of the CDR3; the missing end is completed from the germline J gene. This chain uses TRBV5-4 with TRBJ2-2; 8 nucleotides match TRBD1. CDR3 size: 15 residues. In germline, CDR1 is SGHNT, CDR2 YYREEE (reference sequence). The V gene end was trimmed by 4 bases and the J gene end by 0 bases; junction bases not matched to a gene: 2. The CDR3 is CASSTGGTNTGELFF. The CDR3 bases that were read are TGTGCCAGCAGCACAGGGGGTACGAACACCGGGGAG. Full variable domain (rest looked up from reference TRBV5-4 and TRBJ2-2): ETGVTQSPTHLIKTRGQQVTLRCSSQSGHNTVSWYQQALGQGPQFIFQYYREEENGRGNFPPRFSGLQFPNYSSELNVNALELDDSALYLCASSTGGTNTGELFFGEGSRLTVL.

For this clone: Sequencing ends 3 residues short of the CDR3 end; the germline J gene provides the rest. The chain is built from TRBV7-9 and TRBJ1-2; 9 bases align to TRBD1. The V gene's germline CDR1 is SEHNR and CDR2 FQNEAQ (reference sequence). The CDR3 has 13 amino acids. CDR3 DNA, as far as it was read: TGTGCCAGCAACCCGACAGGGGGATACGAC. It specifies CASNPTGGYD. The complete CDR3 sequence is CASNPTGGYDYTF.

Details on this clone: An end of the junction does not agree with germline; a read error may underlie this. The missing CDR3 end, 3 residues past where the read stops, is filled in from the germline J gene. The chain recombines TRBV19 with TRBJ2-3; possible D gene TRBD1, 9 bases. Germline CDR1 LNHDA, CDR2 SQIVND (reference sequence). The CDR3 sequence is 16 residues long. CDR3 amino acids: CASSWGQGGGSETQYF. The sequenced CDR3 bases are TGTGCCAGTAGTTGGGGACAGGGCGGGGGGTCAGAGACG.

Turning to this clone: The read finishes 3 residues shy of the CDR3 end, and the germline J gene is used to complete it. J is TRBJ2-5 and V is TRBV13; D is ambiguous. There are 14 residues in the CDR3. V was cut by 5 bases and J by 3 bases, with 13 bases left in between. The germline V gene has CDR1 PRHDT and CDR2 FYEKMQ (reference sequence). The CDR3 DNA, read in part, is TGTGCCAGCAGCCGCGTCGCCCCGAAAGAGACC. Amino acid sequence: CASSRVAPKET. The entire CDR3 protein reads CASSRVAPKETQYF.

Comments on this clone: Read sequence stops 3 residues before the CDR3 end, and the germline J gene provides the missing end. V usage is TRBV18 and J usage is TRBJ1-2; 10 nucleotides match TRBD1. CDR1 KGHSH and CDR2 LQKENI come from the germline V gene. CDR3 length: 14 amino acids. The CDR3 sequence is CASSAGTGDYDYTF. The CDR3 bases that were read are TGTGCCAGCTCAGCCGGGACAGGGGATTACGAC.

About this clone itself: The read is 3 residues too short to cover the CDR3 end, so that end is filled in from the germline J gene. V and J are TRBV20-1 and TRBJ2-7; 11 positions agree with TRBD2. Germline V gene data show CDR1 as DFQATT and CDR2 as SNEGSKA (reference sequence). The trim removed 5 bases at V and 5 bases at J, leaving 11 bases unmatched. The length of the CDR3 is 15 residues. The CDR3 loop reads CSAAGLAGGMNEQYF. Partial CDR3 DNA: TGCAGTGCTGCGGGCCTAGCGGGAGGCATGAACGAG.

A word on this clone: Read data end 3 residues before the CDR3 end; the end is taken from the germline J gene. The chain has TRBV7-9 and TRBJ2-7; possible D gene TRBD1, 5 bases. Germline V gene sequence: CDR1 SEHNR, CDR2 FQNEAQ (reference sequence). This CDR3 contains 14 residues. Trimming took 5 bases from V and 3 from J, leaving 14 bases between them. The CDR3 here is CASSLTPGFYEQYF. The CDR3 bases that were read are TGTGCCAGCAGCCTTACACCAGGGTTCTACGAG.

CDR3 amino acids: CASRPTGVGSPLHF. Incomplete CDR3 DNA: TGTGCCAGCAGACCCACGGGGGTAGGTTCACCC. V and J are TRBV12-3 or TRBV12-4 and TRBJ1-6; maybe TRBD1 (5 bases). Coverage ceases 3 residues before the CDR3 finishes, and the germline J gene fills in the end. The CDR3 loop spans 14 amino acids. V was pared by 6 bases and J by 9 bases, with 15 bases between.

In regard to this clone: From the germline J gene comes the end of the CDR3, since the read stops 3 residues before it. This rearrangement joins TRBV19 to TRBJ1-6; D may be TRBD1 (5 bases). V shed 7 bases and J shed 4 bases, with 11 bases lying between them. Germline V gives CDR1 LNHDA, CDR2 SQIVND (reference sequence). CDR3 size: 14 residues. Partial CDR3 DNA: TGTGCCAGTACAAGCAAGGGGTATAATTCACCC. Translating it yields CASTSKGYNSP. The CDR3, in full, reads CASTSKGYNSPLHF.

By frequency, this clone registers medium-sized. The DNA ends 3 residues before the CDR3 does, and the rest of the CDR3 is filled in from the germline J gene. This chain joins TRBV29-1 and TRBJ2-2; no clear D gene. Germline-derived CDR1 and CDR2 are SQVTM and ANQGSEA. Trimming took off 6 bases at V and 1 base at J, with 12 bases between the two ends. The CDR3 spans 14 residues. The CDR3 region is CSVFAVRNTGELFF. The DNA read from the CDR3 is TGCAGCGTATTTGCGGTGCGGAACACCGGGGAG.

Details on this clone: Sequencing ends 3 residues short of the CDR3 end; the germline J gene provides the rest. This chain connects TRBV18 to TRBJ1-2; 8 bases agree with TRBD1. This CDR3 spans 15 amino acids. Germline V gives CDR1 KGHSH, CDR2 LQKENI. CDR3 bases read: TGTGCCAGCTCACCAGGACAGGGTGGCTCCTACGAC. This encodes CASSPGQGGSYD. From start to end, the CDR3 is CASSPGQGGSYDYTF.

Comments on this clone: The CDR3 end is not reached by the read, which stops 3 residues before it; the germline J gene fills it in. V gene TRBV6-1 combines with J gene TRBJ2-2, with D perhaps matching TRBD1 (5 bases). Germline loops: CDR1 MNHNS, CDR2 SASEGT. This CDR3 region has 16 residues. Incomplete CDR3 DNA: TGTGCCAGCAGTGAAGAGGGTGGCTCTGGGGCCAACGTG. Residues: CASSEEGGSGANV. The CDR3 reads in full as CASSEEGGSGANVLFF.

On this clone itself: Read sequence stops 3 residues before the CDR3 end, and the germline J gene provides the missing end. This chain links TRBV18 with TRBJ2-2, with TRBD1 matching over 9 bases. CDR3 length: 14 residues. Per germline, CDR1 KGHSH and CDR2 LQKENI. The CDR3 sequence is CASSLGTGMPPLFF. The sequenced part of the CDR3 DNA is TGTGCCAGCTCCCTAGGGACAGGGATGCCACCG.

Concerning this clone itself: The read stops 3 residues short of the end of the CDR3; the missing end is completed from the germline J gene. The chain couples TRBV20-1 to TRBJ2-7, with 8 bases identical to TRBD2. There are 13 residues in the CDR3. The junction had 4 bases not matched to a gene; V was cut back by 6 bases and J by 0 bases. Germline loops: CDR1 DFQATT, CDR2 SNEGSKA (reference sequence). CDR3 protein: CSAQTSDSYEQYF. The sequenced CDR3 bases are TGCAGTGCCCAGACTAGCGACTCCTACGAG.

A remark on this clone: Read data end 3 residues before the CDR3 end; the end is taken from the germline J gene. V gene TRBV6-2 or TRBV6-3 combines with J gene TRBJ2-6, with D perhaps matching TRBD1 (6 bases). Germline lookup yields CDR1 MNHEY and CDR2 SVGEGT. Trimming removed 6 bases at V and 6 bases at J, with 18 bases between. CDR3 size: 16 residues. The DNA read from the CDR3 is TGTGCCAGCAGCCCGCCATACAGGGCCGTGGCCAACGTC. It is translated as CASSPPYRAVANV. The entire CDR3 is CASSPPYRAVANVLTF.

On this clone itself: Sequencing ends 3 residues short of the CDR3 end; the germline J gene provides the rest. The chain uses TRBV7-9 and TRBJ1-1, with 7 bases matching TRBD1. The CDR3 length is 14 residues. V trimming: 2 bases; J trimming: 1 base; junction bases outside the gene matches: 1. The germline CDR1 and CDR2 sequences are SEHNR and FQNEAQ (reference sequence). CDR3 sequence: CASSLNRGNTEAFF. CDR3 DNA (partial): TGTGCCAGCAGCTTAAACAGGGGGAACACTGAA. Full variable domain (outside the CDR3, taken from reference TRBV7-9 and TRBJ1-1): DTGVSQNPRHKITKRGQNVTFRCDPISEHNRLYWYRQTLGQGPEFLTYFQNEAQLEKSRLLSDRFSAERPKGSFSTLEIQRTEQGDSAMYLCASSLNRGNTEAFFGQGTRLTVV.

CDR3: CAWSPRGLLNQPQHF. CDR3 DNA (partial): TGTGCCTGGAGTCCCCGTGGACTGCTCAATCAGCCC. The chain combines TRBV30 with TRBJ1-5; D is undetermined. The read gets to within 3 residues of the CDR3 end, and the germline J gene fills in the rest. This CDR3 has 15 amino acids. Germline values: CDR1 GTSNPN, CDR2 SVGIG (reference sequence). The V and J ends lost 2 bases and 3 bases respectively, with 14 bases between them.

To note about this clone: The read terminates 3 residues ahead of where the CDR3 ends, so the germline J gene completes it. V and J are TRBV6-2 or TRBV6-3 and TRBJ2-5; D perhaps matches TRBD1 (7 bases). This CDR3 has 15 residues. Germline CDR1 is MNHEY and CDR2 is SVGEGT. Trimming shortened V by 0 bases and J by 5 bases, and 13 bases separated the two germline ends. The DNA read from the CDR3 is TGTGCCAGCAGTTACTCGAGGCAGGGGGGCGAGACC. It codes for CASSYSRQGGET. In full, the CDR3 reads CASSYSRQGGETQYF.

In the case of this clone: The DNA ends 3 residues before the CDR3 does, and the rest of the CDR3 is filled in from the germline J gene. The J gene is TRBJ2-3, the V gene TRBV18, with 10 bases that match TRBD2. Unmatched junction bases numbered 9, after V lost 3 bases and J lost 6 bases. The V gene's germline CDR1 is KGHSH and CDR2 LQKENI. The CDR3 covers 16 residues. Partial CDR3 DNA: TGTGCCAGCTCACCCGGAGCGGGGGGGTTTGTGGATACG. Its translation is CASSPGAGGFVDT. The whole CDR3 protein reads CASSPGAGGFVDTQYF.

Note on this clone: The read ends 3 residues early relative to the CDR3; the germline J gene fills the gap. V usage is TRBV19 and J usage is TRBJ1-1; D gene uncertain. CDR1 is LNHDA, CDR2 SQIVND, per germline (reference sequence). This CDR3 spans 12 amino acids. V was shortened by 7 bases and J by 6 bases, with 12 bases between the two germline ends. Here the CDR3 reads CASTDGRAEAFF. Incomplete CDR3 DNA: TGTGCCAGTACCGATGGGCGTGCTGAA.

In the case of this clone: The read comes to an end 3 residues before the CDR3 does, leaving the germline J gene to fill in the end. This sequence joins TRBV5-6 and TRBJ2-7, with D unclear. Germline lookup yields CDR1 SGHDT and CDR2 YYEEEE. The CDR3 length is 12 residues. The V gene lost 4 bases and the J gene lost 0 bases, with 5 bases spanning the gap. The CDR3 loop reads CASSIYSYEQYF. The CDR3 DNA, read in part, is TGTGCCAGCAGCATATACTCCTACGAG.

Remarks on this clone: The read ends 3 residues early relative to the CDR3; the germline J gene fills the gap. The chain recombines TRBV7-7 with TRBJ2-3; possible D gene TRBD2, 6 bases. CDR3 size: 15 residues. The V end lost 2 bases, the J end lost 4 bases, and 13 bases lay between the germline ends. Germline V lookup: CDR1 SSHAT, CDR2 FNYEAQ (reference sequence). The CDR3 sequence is CASSLLGGAPDTQYF. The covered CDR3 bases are TGTGCCAGCAGCTTATTGGGCGGGGCACCAGATACG.

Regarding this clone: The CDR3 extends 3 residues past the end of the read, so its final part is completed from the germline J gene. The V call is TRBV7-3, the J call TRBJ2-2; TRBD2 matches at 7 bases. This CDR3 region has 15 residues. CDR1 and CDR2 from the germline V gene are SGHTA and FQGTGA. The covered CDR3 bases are TGTGCCAGCAGCTTAACGGGGGGGTGGAATTCACCG. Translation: CASSLTGGWNSP. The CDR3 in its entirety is CASSLTGGWNSPLFF.

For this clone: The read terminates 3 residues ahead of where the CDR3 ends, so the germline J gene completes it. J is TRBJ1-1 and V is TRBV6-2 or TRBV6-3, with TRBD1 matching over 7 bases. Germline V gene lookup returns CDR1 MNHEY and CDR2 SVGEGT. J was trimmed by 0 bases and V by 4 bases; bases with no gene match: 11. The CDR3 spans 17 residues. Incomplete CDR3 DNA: TGTGCCAGCAGTTCGGAAAGGGGGCGCTTAATGAACACTGAA. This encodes CASSSERGRLMNTE. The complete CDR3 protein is CASSSERGRLMNTEAFF.

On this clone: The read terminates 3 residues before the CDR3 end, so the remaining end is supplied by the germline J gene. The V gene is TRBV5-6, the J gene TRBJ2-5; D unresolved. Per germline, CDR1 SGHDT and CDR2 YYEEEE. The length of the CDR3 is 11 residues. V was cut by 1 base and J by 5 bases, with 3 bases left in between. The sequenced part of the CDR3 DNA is TGTGCCAGCAGCTTGCGGGAGACC. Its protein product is CASSLRET. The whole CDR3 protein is CASSLRETQYF.